The source of this TCR beta chain is a study of OX40 agonist ivuxolimab in advanced cancers. About the study: In this trial design, patients received ivuxolimab intravenously at 0.01 to 10 mg/kg every 2 weeks. With a range of 23 to 79, age averaged roughly 60 years, and about 82% were male.

Produced via immunoSEQ multiplex PCR; TCRdb's table is partial and in-frame only. The data contain 45,000 or so clones, roughly 88% of them singletons. Overall study findings and caveats: Low normalized T-cell clonal expansion was additionally recorded for some nonresponders.

The sample holds a few counts of this clone. Its specificity is not known. This specimen consisted of CD4+ or CD8+ T cells sorted from blood, obtained in a trial of the OX40 agonist ivuxolimab. This receptor was identified in an adult with an advanced solid tumor such as melanoma, head and neck, liver or kidney cancer.

CDR3 sequence reads: CASSLDSYNSPLHF. The CDR3 coding sequence is TGCGCCAGCAGTCTCGACAGCTATAATTCACCCCTCCACTTT. This sequence joins TRBV5-1 and TRBJ1-6, with D possibly TRBD1 on 5 matching bases. Germline V gives CDR1 SGHRS, CDR2 YFSETQ. There are 14 residues in the CDR3. Trimming left V 5 bases short and J 3 bases short, with 9 bases between.